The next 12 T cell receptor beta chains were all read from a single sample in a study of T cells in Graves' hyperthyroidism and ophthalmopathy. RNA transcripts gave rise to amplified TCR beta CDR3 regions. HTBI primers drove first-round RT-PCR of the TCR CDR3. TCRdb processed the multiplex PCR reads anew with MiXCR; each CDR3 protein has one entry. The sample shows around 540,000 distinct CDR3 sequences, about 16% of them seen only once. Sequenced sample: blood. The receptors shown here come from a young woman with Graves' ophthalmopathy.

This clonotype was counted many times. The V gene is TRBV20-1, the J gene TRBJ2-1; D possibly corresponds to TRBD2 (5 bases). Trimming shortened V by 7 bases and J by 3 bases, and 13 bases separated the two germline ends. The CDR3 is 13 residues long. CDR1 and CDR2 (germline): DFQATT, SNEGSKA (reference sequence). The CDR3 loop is CSGRRTYYNEQFF. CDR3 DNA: TGCAGTGGCCGAAGGACTTACTACAATGAGCAGTTCTTC.

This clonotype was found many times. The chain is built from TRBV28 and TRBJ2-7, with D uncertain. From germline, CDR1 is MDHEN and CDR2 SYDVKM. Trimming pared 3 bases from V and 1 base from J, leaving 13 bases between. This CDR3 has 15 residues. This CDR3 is CASSLRPVGSYEQYF. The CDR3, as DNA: TGTGCCAGCAGTTTGAGACCAGTTGGTTCCTACGAGCAGTACTTC.

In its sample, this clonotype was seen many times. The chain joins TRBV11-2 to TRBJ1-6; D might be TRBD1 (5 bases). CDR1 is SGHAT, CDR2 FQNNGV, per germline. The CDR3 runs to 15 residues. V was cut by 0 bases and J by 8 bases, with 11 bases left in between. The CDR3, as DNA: TGTGCCAGCAGCTTAGAGTCAGGGTTGGATTCACCCCTCCACTTT. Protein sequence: CASSLESGLDSPLHF.

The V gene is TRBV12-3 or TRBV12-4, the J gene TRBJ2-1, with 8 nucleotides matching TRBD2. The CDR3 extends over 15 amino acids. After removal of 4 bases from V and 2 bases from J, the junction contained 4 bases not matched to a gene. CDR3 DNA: TGTGCCAGCAGTTCCTATAGCGGGACCTACAATGAGCAGTTCTTC. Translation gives CASSSYSGTYNEQFF.

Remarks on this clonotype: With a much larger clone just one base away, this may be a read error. This CDR3 is CACSISGPANTGELFF. The CDR3 nucleotides read TGTGCCTGCAGCATATCCGGGCCTGCGAACACCGGGGAGCTGTTTTTT. V usage is TRBV28 and J usage is TRBJ2-2; D ambiguous. This CDR3 is 16 amino acids long. CDR1 MDHEN and CDR2 SYDVKM come from the germline V gene. Together with reference TRBV28 and TRBJ2-2, the CDR3 gives the full variable domain: DVKVTQSSRYLVKRTGEKVFLECVQDMDHENMFWYRQDPGLGLRLIYFSYDVKMKEKGDIPEGYSVSREKKERFSLILESASTNQTSMYLCACSISGPANTGELFFGEGSRLTVL.

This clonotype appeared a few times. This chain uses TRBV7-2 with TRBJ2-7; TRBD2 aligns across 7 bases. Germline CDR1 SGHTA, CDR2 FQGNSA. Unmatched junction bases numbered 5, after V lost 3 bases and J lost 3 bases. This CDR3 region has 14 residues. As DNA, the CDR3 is TGTGCCAGCAGCTTCCGACTAGCAGTCTACGAGCAGTACTTC. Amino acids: CASSFRLAVYEQYF.

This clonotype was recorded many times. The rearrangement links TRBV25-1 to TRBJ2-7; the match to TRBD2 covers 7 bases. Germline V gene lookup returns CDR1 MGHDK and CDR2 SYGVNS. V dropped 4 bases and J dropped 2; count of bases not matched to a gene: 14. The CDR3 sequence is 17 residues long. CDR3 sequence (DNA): TGTGCCAGCAGTGGGACTTTGGGGCTAGCGGACACCTACGAGCAGTACTTC. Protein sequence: CASSGTLGLADTYEQYF.

CDR3 amino acids: CASSLAWRQGWQETQYF. CDR3 DNA sequence: TGTGCCAGCAGCTTAGCCTGGCGCCAGGGGTGGCAAGAGACCCAGTACTTC. V usage is TRBV7-7 and J usage is TRBJ2-5; D perhaps matches TRBD1 (6 bases). This CDR3 contains 17 residues. The germline V gene has CDR1 SSHAT and CDR2 FNYEAQ (reference sequence). Deletions cut 0 bases from V and 2 bases from J, with 16 bases between.

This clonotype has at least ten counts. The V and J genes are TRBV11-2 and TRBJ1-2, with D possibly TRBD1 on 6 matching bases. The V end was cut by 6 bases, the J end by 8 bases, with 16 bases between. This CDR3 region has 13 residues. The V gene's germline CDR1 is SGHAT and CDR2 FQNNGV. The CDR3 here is CASSTRQEMGYTF. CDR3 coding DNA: TGTGCCAGCAGTACACGACAGGAGATGGGCTACACCTTC.

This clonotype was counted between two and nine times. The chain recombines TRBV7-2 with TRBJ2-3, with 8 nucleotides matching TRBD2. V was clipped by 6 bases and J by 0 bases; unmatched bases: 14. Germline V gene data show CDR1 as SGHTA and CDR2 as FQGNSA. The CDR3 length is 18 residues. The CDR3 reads CASSFLNIPGGSTDTQYF. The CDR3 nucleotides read TGTGCCAGCAGTTTTCTAAATATTCCGGGGGGGAGCACAGATACGCAGTATTTT.

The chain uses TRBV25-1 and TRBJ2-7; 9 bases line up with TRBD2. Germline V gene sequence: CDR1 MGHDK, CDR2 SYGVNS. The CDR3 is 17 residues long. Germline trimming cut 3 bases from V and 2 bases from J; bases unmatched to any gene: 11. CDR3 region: CASSEPWGAGGTYEQYF. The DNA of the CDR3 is TGTGCCAGCAGTGAGCCCTGGGGAGCGGGAGGAACCTACGAGCAGTACTTC.

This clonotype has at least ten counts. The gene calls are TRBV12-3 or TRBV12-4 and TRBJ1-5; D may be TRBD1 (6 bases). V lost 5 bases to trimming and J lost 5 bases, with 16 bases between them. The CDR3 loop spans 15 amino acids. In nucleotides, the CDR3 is TGTGCCAGCAGTCCCCTAGGCAGGGGCGATCAGCCCCAGCATTTT. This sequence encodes CASSPLGRGDQPQHF.